These 21 T cell receptor beta chains originate from one sample sequenced in a study of tumor and adjacent non-tumor tissue in lung cancer. A modified ARM-PCR protocol with three rounds of nested PCR amplified TCRbeta. TCRdb used MiXCR to reprocess the multiplex PCR reads, holding one entry per CDR3 protein. Of roughly 120,000 distinct CDR3 sequences listed, 60% to 80% are singletons. RNA was extracted from bulk tissue without any cell sorting. Sequenced: lung tumor tissue. The receptors derive from a woman aged 60-70 years with non-small cell lung cancer.

Comments on this clonotype: This may come from a read error, since a much larger clone is one base off. The rearrangement uses TRBV4-2 and TRBJ2-6, with D possibly TRBD2 on 6 matching bases. The CDR3 has 19 amino acids. V was shortened by 3 bases and J by 1 base, with 19 bases between the two germline ends. Germline V gene lookup returns CDR1 LGHNA and CDR2 YNFKEQ. The CDR3 protein is CASSHATGRAFSGANVLTF. As DNA, the CDR3 is TGTGCCAGCAGCCATGCTACCGGGAGAGCTTTTTCTGGGGCCAACGTCCTGACTTTC.

Turning to this clonotype: With a much larger clone just one base away, this may be a read error. The V gene is TRBV5-5, the J gene TRBJ2-1; no reliable D call. V lost 2 bases and J lost 6, with 12 bases in between. Germline CDR1 and CDR2: SGHKS and YYEKEE (reference sequence). The CDR3 spans 14 residues. The CDR3 nucleotides are TGTGCCAGCAGCTTATCTGACGGTCGCAATGAGCAGTTCTTC. Protein: CASSLSDGRNEQFF.

The count of this clonotype is one. Mismatch with germline at one junction end may stem from a read error. This chain uses TRBV29-1 with TRBJ2-5; TRBD2 matches at 7 bases. Germline CDR1 SQVTM, CDR2 ANQGSEA. The CDR3 length is 12 residues. The CDR3 loop reads CSVGLAVETQYF. The CDR3 DNA reads as TGCAGTGTTGGCCTAGCGGTAGAGACCCAGTACTTC.

The chain joins TRBV20-1 to TRBJ2-7, with 8 bases fitting TRBD1. Germline trimming cut 3 bases from V and 5 bases from J; bases unmatched to any gene: 9. CDR1 and CDR2 from the germline V gene are DFQATT and SNEGSKA (reference sequence). CDR3 length: 14 amino acids. CDR3 DNA: TGCAGTGCTAGGCCTTCCGGACAGGGACACGAGCAGTACTTC. Translation: CSARPSGQGHEQYF.

To note about this clonotype: The germline gene is not matched at one end of the junction; a read error may be the cause. This chain connects TRBV20-1 to TRBJ2-1; the D gene is possibly TRBD1 (5 bases). The CDR3 contains 13 residues. Germline CDR1 reads DFQATT; CDR2 reads SNEGSKA (reference sequence). CDR3 coding DNA: TGCAGTGTTAGAAGGGGCCAATATAATGAGCAGTTCTTC. It codes for CSVRRGQYNEQFF.

In the case of this clonotype: Germline is not matched at one junction end, which may reflect a read error. The J gene is TRBJ1-1, the V gene TRBV11-3; a weak D match, TRBD1 (5 bases). Germline V lookup: CDR1 SGHNT, CDR2 YENEEA. The CDR3 totals 14 residues. The CDR3 DNA reads as TGTGCCTGCAACCTTCAGGGATTGAAGACTGAAGCTCTCTTT. Protein sequence: CACNLQGLKTEALF. Using reference TRBV11-3 and TRBJ1-1 for the parts outside the CDR3, the full variable domain is EAGVVQSPRYKIIEKKQPVAFWCNPISGHNTLYWYLQNLGQGPELLIRYENEEAVDDSQLPKDRFSAERLKGVDSTLKIQPAELGDSAVYLCACNLQGLKTEALFGQGTRLTVV.

As to this clonotype: At one of its ends the junction is not consistent with the germline gene, which may arise from a read error. The V call is TRBV28, the J call TRBJ1-4; a possible D gene is TRBD1 (5 bases). This CDR3 comprises 15 residues. Germline V CDR1 and CDR2: MDHEN, SYDVKM. The CDR3 loop reads CVSSLSRTYNEKLFF. The DNA for the CDR3 is TGTGTCAGCAGTTTAAGTAGGACATATAATGAAAAACTGTTTTTT.

The J gene is TRBJ2-1, the V gene TRBV20-1; 8 positions agree with TRBD2. CDR1 is DFQATT and CDR2 is SNEGSKA in the germline V gene (reference sequence). CDR3 size: 16 residues. V was clipped by 1 base and J by 2 bases; unmatched bases: 7. The CDR3 DNA reads TGCAGTGCTAGAGTTATCTCCGGGGGGGCCTACAATGAGCAGTTCTTC. Translation gives CSARVISGGAYNEQFF.

The chain is built from TRBV20-1 and TRBJ1-1; a possible D gene is TRBD1 (6 bases). With 5 bases removed from V and 0 bases from J, the gap between germline ends came to 22 bases. Germline assignment: CDR1 DFQATT and CDR2 SNEGSKA (reference sequence). The CDR3 sequence is 17 residues long. The CDR3 coding sequence is TGCAGTGCTCAACGGGTCCGGGGGCTTAATCTGAACACTGAAGCTTTCTTT. This encodes CSAQRVRGLNLNTEAFF.

On this clonotype itself: The junction departs from the called germline gene at one end, perhaps through a read error. The gene calls are TRBV6-1 and TRBJ1-1; D uncertain. Germline CDR1 is MNHNS and CDR2 is SASEGT. The CDR3 covers 13 residues. CDR3 coding DNA: TGTGCCAGCAGTGGCAATGGCGACACTGAGGCTTTCTTT. It is translated as CASSGNGDTEAFF.

This clonotype is a singleton in its sample. The V and J genes are TRBV6-6 and TRBJ2-5; no clear D. The germline gives CDR1 MNHNY, CDR2 SVGAGI (reference sequence). V was cut by 6 bases and J by 3 bases, with 8 bases left in between. The CDR3 has 12 residues. The CDR3, as DNA: TGTGCCAGCAGACATCGAGAAGAGACCCAGTACTTC. Protein: CASRHREETQYF.

Many counts were recorded for this clonotype. V usage is TRBV20-1 and J usage is TRBJ2-1; D unresolved. This CDR3 contains 14 residues. V shed 3 bases and J shed 5 bases, with 14 bases lying between them. Germline loops: CDR1 DFQATT, CDR2 SNEGSKA (reference sequence). In DNA form, the CDR3 reads TGCAGTGCTAGTCCCCAGGTGAATCACAATGAGCAGTTCTTC. Translation: CSASPQVNHNEQFF.

The chain links TRBV6-6 to TRBJ2-3; D not resolved. The germline gives CDR1 MNHNY, CDR2 SVGAGI (reference sequence). The CDR3 is 15 residues long. V lost 7 bases and J lost 2, with 16 bases in between. DNA of the CDR3: TGTGCCAGCACGGCCCGCGAGCTTGTCACAGATACGCAGTATTTT. It encodes CASTARELVTDTQYF.

For this clonotype: The junction and the germline gene differ at one end; a read error may be behind it. The chain joins TRBV11-3 to TRBJ2-3, with a weak D call TRBD1 (5 bases). CDR3 size: 14 residues. The germline V gene has CDR1 SGHNT and CDR2 YENEEA. The CDR3 loop reads CAISFVRVTDTQYF. The CDR3 nucleotides read TGTGCCATCAGCTTTGTCAGGGTGACGGATACGCAGTATTTT.

On this clonotype itself: A read error may explain this, as a much larger clone is one base away. The rearrangement links TRBV6-2 or TRBV6-3 to TRBJ1-5; D is unclear. Germline values: CDR1 MNHEY, CDR2 SVGEGT. The CDR3 is 13 amino acids. CDR3 DNA sequence: TGTGTCAGCAACCCTTATAGCAATCAGCCCCAGCATTTT. This encodes CVSNPYSNQPQHF.

The chain uses TRBV11-2 and TRBJ2-2, with D possibly matching TRBD2 (6 bases). Per the germline V gene, CDR1 is SGHAT and CDR2 is FQNNGV. The CDR3 length is 14 residues. CDR3 loop: CTSRIVGDTGELFF. CDR3 bases: TGTACTAGCAGGATAGTAGGGGACACCGGGGAGCTGTTTTTT. The whole variable domain, remainder taken from reference TRBV11-2 and TRBJ2-2, is EAGVAQSPRYKIIEKRQSVAFWCNPISGHATLYWYQQILGQGPKLLIQFQNNGVVDDSQLPKDRFSAERLKGVDSTLKIQPAKLEDSAVYLCTSRIVGDTGELFFGEGSRLTVL.

To note about this clonotype: Compared with germline, one end of the junction differs, possibly owing to a read error. The rearrangement joins TRBV5-4 to TRBJ2-3; TRBD2 is a possible D gene (6 bases). Germline V gene sequence: CDR1 SGHNT, CDR2 YYREEE (reference sequence). The CDR3 has 15 residues. The CDR3 DNA reads as TGTACCAGTAGTTTGTGGGCAGGGACTCAAAATACGCAGTATTTT. Translated: CTSSLWAGTQNTQYF.

This clonotype was seen at least ten times. V usage is TRBV4-3 and J usage is TRBJ1-4, with D perhaps matching TRBD1 (5 bases). Germline CDR1 reads LGHNA; CDR2 reads YSLEER. V dropped 2 bases and J dropped 8 bases, with 15 bases sitting between them. CDR3 length equals 15 residues. As DNA, the CDR3 is TGCGCCAGCAGCCAATGGCCCGGGGGGAACGAAAAACTGTTTTTT. Amino acid sequence: CASSQWPGGNEKLFF.

This clonotype occurred once. Lacking the conserved final phenylalanine or tryptophan, this CDR3 likely reflects a read error. No DNA is shown, since the ends of the CDR3 on it are uncertain; the CDR3 is the one TCRdb lists. This chain connects TRBV29-1 to TRBJ2-5; the tabulated D call, TRBD1, remains unverified against the DNA. Both ends counted, the CDR3 spans 14 residues. CDR1 SQVTM and CDR2 ANQGSEA come from the germline V gene. This chain's CDR3 is CSVDYGTGPQDPVL.

Comments on this clonotype: One junction end does not reproduce the germline sequence, and a read error may be involved. The gene calls are TRBV4-3 and TRBJ2-1; possibly TRBD1 for D (6 bases). The CDR3 contains 16 residues. The V gene's germline CDR1 is LGHNA and CDR2 YSLEER. The CDR3 is CTSSQSPLGGYNEQFF. CDR3 sequence (DNA): TGCACCAGCAGCCAGTCCCCACTAGGGGGTTACAATGAGCAGTTCTTC.

Remarks on this clonotype: Germline is not matched at one junction end, which may reflect a read error. This chain joins TRBV4-3 and TRBJ1-6, with D tentatively TRBD1 (6 bases). The CDR3 extends over 15 amino acids. CDR1 is LGHNA, CDR2 YSLEER, per germline. This chain's CDR3 is CTSSQEGGGRAPLHF. The CDR3 region has the DNA TGCACCAGCAGTCAAGAGGGCGGGGGCCGAGCACCCCTCCACTTT.